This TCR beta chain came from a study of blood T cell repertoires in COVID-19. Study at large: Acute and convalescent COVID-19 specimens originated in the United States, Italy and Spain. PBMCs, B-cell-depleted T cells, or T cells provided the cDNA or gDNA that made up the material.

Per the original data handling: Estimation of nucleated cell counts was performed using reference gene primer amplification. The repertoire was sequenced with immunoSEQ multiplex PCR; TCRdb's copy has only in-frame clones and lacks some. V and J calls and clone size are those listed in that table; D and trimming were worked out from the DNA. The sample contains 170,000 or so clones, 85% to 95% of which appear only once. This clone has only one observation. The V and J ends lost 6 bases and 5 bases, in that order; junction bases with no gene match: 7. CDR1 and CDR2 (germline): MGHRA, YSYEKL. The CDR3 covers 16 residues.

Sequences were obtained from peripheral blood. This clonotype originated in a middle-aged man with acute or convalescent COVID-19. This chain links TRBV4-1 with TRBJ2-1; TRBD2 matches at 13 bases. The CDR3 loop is CASRGEGLAGHNEQFF. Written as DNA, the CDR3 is TGCGCCAGCAGGGGCGAGGGACTAGCGGGACACAATGAGCAGTTCTTC.